The T cell receptor (beta chain) under discussion was sequenced for a study of shared clonotypes between healthy human individuals. Overall study: In total, the donors were a couple of women and a few men aged 18 to 49. Plates per donor: three CD4 naive, three CD4 memory, two CD8 naive, one CD8 memory.

J lost 4 bases, V lost 1 base, and 8 bases had no gene match. CDR3 length equals 17 residues. Per the germline V gene, CDR1 is SGHNT and CDR2 is YYREEE (reference sequence). As processed by the authors: Filtering of immunoSEQ junctional sequences could not match full-length read filtering. TCRdb keeps only in-frame clones here, not all; method: immunoSEQ multiplex PCR. The V and J calls and the clone size are those of that table, but D and trimming were determined from the DNA. The table records millions of clones, more than 80% of them present only once. Only Caucasian adults living in Nashville, Tennessee served as donors.

This chain connects TRBV5-4 to TRBJ1-4; the match to TRBD1 covers 9 bases. This receptor was identified in a man between 18 and 35 years old in good health. Sequences were obtained from naive CD4+ T cells sorted from blood. Stated subset: CD45RA+ positively selected. CDR3 in DNA: TGTGCCAGCAGCTTGCGAGGGACAGGGTCAAGTAATGAAAAACTGTTTTTT. Its translation is CASSLRGTGSSNEKLFF.